This T cell receptor (beta chain) was documented in a study of radiotherapy plus CTLA-4 blockade in lung cancer. As for the study in general: Among enrolled patients, 15% to 20% responded and around 30% achieved disease control. Whole-study results and caveats: Clones of tumor-derived TCRs expanded in blood after radiotherapy plus ipilimumab.

This clone occurred a few times. Antigen specificity is unknown. Profiled with immunoSEQ multiplex PCR; TCRdb holds only in-frame clones, not every one. The table lists about 62,000 clones, approximately 79% of them singletons. Lung cancer patients with chemo-refractory metastatic non-small-cell disease were given focal radiation plus CTLA-4 blockade with ipilimumab. The CDR3 is 13 amino acids. The V segment lost 6 bases and the J segment 5 bases; nucleotides outside the gene matches: 6. Germline CDR1 SGHTA, CDR2 FQGNSA. The rearrangement joins TRBV7-2 to TRBJ2-5; 7 positions agree with TRBD1. The sequencing used peripheral blood, collected from a patient treated with radiotherapy plus ipilimumab. This receptor was taken from a human donor with non-small cell lung cancer who had a complete response to radiotherapy plus ipilimumab. CDR3 residues: CASRSDRAETQYF. For the CDR3, the DNA is TGTGCCAGCAGGTCTGACAGGGCCGAGACCCAGTACTTC. The whole variable domain, remainder taken from reference TRBV7-2 and TRBJ2-5, is GAGVSQSPSNKVTEKGKDVELRCDPISGHTALYWYRQSLGQGLEFLIYFQGNSAPDKSGLPSDRFSAERTGGSVSTLTIQRTQQEDSAVYLCASRSDRAETQYFGPGTRLLVL.